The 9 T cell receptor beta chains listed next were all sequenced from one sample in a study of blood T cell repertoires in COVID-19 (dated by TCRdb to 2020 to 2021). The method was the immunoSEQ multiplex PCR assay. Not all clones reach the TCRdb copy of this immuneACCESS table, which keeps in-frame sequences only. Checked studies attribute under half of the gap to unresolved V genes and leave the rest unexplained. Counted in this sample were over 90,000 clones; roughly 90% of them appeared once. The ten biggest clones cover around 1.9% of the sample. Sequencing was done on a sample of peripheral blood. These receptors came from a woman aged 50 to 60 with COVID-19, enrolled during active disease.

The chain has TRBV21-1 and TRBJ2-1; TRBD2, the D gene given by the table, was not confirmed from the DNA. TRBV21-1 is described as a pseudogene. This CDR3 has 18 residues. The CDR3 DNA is TGTGCCAGCAGCATCCGGGACTACAACTCGAGCTCCTACAATGAGCAGTTCTTC. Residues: CASSIRDYNSSSYNEQFF.

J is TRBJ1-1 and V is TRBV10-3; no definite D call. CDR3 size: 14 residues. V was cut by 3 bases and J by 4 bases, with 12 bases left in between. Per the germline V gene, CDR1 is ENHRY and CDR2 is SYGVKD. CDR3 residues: CAISEVEHLTEAFF. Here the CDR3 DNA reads TGTGCCATCAGTGAAGTGGAGCACCTCACTGAAGCTTTCTTT.

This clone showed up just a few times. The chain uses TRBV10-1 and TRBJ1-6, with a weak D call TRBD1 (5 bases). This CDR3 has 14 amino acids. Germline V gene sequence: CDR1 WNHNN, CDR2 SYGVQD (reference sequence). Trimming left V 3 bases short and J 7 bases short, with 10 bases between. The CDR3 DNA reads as TGCGCCAGCAGTGAAGCGGGGACCAATTCACCCCTCCACTTT. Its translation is CASSEAGTNSPLHF.

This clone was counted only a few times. The CDR3 reads CASSPYGGEQFF. DNA for the CDR3: TGTGCCAGCAGTCCTTACGGGGGGGAGCAGTTCTTC. This rearrangement joins TRBV25-1 to TRBJ2-1; 7 bases line up with TRBD2. Germline trimming cut 5 bases from V and 10 bases from J; bases unmatched to any gene: 5. The CDR3 runs to 12 residues. Germline V gene lookup returns CDR1 MGHDK and CDR2 SYGVNS.

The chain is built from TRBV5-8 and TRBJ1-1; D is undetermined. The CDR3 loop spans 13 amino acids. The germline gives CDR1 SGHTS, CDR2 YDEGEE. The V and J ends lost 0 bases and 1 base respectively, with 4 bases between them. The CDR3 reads CASSLAQNTEAFF. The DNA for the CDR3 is TGTGCCAGCAGCTTGGCACAGAACACTGAAGCTTTCTTT.

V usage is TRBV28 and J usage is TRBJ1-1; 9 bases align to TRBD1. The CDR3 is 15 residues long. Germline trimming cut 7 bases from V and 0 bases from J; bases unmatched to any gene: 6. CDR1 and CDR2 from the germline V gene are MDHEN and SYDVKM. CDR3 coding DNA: TGTGCCAGCATTACAGGGGGCTTAATGAACACTGAAGCTTTCTTT. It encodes CASITGGLMNTEAFF.

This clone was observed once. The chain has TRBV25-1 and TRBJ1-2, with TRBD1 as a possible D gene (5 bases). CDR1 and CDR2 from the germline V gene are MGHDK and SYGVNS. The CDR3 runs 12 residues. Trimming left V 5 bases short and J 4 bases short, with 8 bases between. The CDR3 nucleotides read TGTGCCAGCAGTCAAGGGGCCTATGGCTACACCTTC. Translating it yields CASSQGAYGYTF.

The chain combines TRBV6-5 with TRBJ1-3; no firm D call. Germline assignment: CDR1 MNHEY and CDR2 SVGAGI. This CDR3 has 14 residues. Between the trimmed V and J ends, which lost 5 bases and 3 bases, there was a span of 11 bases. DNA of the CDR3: TGTGCCAGCAGTCCCGGGAGCCTTGGAAACACCATATATTTT. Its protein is CASSPGSLGNTIYF.

CDR3 residues: CASSLQGWYGYTF. CDR3 coding DNA: TGTGCCAGCAGTCTACAGGGGTGGTATGGCTACACCTTC. J is TRBJ1-2 and V is TRBV12-3 or TRBV12-4; 7 nucleotides agree with TRBD1. The CDR3 consists of 13 residues. Trimming cost V 5 bases and J 5 bases; bases outside gene matches: 5.